This T cell receptor (beta chain) was retrieved from a study of T cell responses to AZD1222 COVID-19 vaccine. The wider study: Some second doses came at about 4 weeks and others at about 12 weeks; these were pooled. Study conclusions and caveats: At 160-218 and 743-854, vaccine-associated CD4 TCRs were dominant, and they spanned spike. Without day 14 samples, only post-peak T cell repertoires were studied. It was only six AZD1222 recipients who were seropositive at baseline.

The CDR3 spans 15 residues. Trimming took 0 bases from V and 7 from J, leaving 13 bases between them. The germline V gene has CDR1 MNHEY and CDR2 SVGAGI. For this clone: Its antigen is undetermined.

Repertoires were generated with immunoSEQ multiplex PCR, while TCRdb's copy carries only in-frame clones and drops some. This repertoire shows some 120,000 clones, around 90% found once; its top ten account for 1.2%. The sequence was collected from an adult in good health. V gene TRBV6-5 combines with J gene TRBJ2-1, with D perhaps matching TRBD1 or TRBD2 (5 bases each). The sample in question was peripheral blood, obtained on day 0 of AZD1222 vaccination. CDR3 loop: CASSYSRGAGNEQFF. In DNA, the CDR3 is TGTGCCAGCAGTTACTCGAGGGGAGCTGGGAATGAGCAGTTCTTC.